These T cell receptor beta chains were read from a single sample in a study of blood T cell repertoires in COVID-19. TCRdb's table, derived via immunoSEQ multiplex PCR, lists solely in-frame clones and lacks some. This sample has roughly 100,000 clones, with around nine tenths found just once. What was sequenced was peripheral blood. The receptor set was obtained from a woman aged 45-60 years with COVID-19, enrolled during active disease. The CDR3 runs from the conserved cysteine through the conserved F or W. A D gene is named only where the DNA matches it firmly. The size of a clone is reported for some rows only, either as once, few or many, or as a class for expanded clones.

j_call	d_call	v_call	clone_size	cdr3_nt	cdr3_aa
TRBJ1-1	TRBD1	TRBV5-8	-	TGTGCCAGCAGCTTGGTAGGGTGGGACAGTGAAGCTTTCTTT	CASSLVGWDSEAFF
TRBJ2-4	-	TRBV7-2	-	TGTGCCAGCAGCGCAATGACAGGTTGGGAGAACATTCAGTACTTC	CASSAMTGWENIQYF
TRBJ1-3	TRBD1	TRBV12-3/TRBV12-4	-	TGTGCCAGCAGCTCAGGGGGCCGAAACACCATATATTTT	CASSSGGRNTIYF
TRBJ1-1	TRBD1	TRBV3-1/TRBV3-2	-	TGTGCCAGCAGCCTGACAGGGGTGAACACTGAAGCTTTCTTT	CASSLTGVNTEAFF
TRBJ1-5	-	TRBV19	-	TGTGCCAGTAGTGCTGAGAGGACCAGGGTGAATCAGCCCCAGCATTTT	CASSAERTRVNQPQHF
TRBJ1-1	-	TRBV6-1	-	TGTGCCAGCAGTGAAGCCCCCGACTTGACAGCTTTCTTT	CASSEAPDLTAFF
TRBJ1-2	TRBD1	TRBV18	-	TGTGCCAGCTCACCACCGGGGACAGGGGCGGACTATGGCTACACCTTC	CASSPPGTGADYGYTF
TRBJ2-5	-	TRBV24-1	-	TGTGCCACCAGCCCAGGAGGAAGGGATGGGGAGACCCAGTACTTC	CATSPGGRDGETQYF
TRBJ2-1	-	TRBV7-3	-	TGTGCCAGCAGCCCCCAGCTAGGACAGAACAATGAGCAGTTCTTC	CASSPQLGQNNEQFF
TRBJ2-2	-	TRBV28	-	TGTGCCAGCAAAACACTAACCGGGGAGCTGTTTTTT	CASKTLTGELFF
TRBJ1-2	-	TRBV6-1	-	TGTGCCAGCAGTGAATCCTATCGGAGGGCTGGCTACACCTTC	CASSESYRRAGYTF
TRBJ2-2	-	TRBV7-2	-	TGTGCCAGCAGCTTAGCTGGTCCGGTAGGGGAGCTGTTTTTT	CASSLAGPVGELFF
TRBJ1-2	-	TRBV5-1	-	TGCGCCAGCTCGGCAGGTTCTAACTATGGCTACACCTTC	CASSAGSNYGYTF
TRBJ1-2	-	TRBV6-1	-	TGTGCCAGCAGTGAAAGGAGTTTAAACTATGGCTACACCTTC	CASSERSLNYGYTF
TRBJ1-4	TRBD1	TRBV6-5	-	TGTGCCAGCACGCTAGGCCCGGGACAGGGCGAAAAACTGTTTTTT	CASTLGPGQGEKLFF
TRBJ1-5	-	TRBV19	once	TGTGCCAGTAGTATATCCTCCCCGAATCAGCCCCAGCATTTT	CASSISSPNQPQHF
TRBJ1-6	-	TRBV24-1	-	TGTGCCACCACCGCGGCAGTTAATTCACCCCTCCACTTT	CATTAAVNSPLHF
TRBJ2-2	TRBD2	TRBV27	once	TGTGCCAGCAGTTCAGGACTAGCGGGGTTTCCCGGGGAGCTGTTTTTT	CASSSGLAGFPGELFF
TRBJ1-1	-	TRBV4-1	-	TGCGCCAGCAGCCTGCGTATGGGCCAGGTCAACACTGAAGCTTTCTTT	CASSLRMGQVNTEAFF
TRBJ2-2	-	TRBV18	-	TGTGCCAGCTCACCACTATCCGGGAACACCGGGGAGCTGTTTTTT	CASSPLSGNTGELFF
TRBJ1-1	-	TRBV19	-	TGTGCCAGTAGTCCCCGACAGGTGAGGGGCACTGAAGCTTTCTTT	CASSPRQVRGTEAFF
TRBJ1-2	TRBD1	TRBV19	-	TGTGCCAGCCGGACAGGGACTAACTATGGCTACACCTTC	CASRTGTNYGYTF
TRBJ1-1	-	TRBV5-1	-	TGCGCCAGCAGCTCCAGGGGACTGAACACTGAAGCTTTCTTT	CASSSRGLNTEAFF
TRBJ2-1	-	TRBV9	-	TGTGCCAGCAGCGTAGCTTCGGACAATGAGCAGTTCTTC	CASSVASDNEQFF
TRBJ2-1	TRBD1	TRBV28	-	TGTGCCAGCGTGAGGACAGGGGGAATTTTTAATGAGCAGTTCTTC	CASVRTGGIFNEQFF
TRBJ1-1	TRBD1	TRBV28	once	TGTGCCAGCAGCGCCCCGACAGGGAGGTTTACTGAAGCTTTCTTT	CASSAPTGRFTEAFF
TRBJ1-5	-	TRBV7-9	-	TGTGCCAGCAGCTTAGCAGGGGCGGACAATCAGCCCCAGCATTTT	CASSLAGADNQPQHF
TRBJ2-7	-	TRBV6-2/TRBV6-3	-	TGTGCCAGCAGTTACCAGGGAGGACCCTACGAGCAGTACTTC	CASSYQGGPYEQYF
TRBJ1-5	TRBD1	TRBV7-8	-	TGTGCCAGCAGCGGAAAAAGACAGGGGGCAAGGAATCAGCCCCAGCATTTT	CASSGKRQGARNQPQHF
TRBJ2-3	-	TRBV11-3	-	TGTGCCAGCAGCTTAGAAAGGCGGGATACGCAGTATTTT	CASSLERRDTQYF
TRBJ1-6	-	TRBV4-1	-	TGCGCCAGCAGCCAAGATGAGCAGGGTCTACCCCTCCACTTT	CASSQDEQGLPLHF
TRBJ2-3	TRBD1	TRBV18	-	TGTGCCAGCTCACCATTGGGACAGGCCATCACAGATACGCAGTATTTT	CASSPLGQAITDTQYF
TRBJ2-7	TRBD1	TRBV27	-	TGTGCCAGCAGTTTAAGGCCAGGGGGCGGCTACGAGCAGTACTTC	CASSLRPGGGYEQYF
TRBJ2-2	-	TRBV19	-	TGTGCCAGTACTCTTACCGGGGAGCTGTTTTTT	CASTLTGELFF
TRBJ2-2	TRBD2	TRBV9	once	TGTGCCAGCAGCTCATTCGGACTAGCGGTGGGGGAGCTGTTTTTT	CASSSFGLAVGELFF
TRBJ1-1	-	TRBV7-3	-	TGTGCCAGCAGCTTACGAGGATCTGAGAACACTGAAGCTTTCTTT	CASSLRGSENTEAFF
TRBJ1-4	-	TRBV10-2	-	TGCGCCAGCAGTGAGTCGGGGGGGCGCAGGGAAAAACTGTTTTTT	CASSESGGRREKLFF
TRBJ1-1	-	TRBV19	-	TGTGCCAGCCGGGAGGGGAGGACTGAAGCTTTCTTT	CASREGRTEAFF
TRBJ1-2	-	TRBV11-2	-	TGTGCCAGCAGCTTAGGAGGGACACTGTTCTTC	CASSLGGTLFF
TRBJ1-1	TRBD1	TRBV6-5	-	TGTGCCAGCAGTTTCCGGACAGGGTTGAGCACTGAAGCTTTCTTT	CASSFRTGLSTEAFF
TRBJ2-1	TRBD1	TRBV11-2	-	TGTGCCAGCAGCTCACCGGGACAGGGTGACAATGAGCAGTTCTTC	CASSSPGQGDNEQFF
TRBJ2-3	-	TRBV7-8	once	TGTGCCAGCAGCTCCAGCGGGTCCACAGATACGCAGTATTTT	CASSSSGSTDTQYF
TRBJ1-1	-	TRBV6-5	-	TGTGCCAGCAGGGGGGGAAGGAACACTGAAGCTTTCTTT	CASRGGRNTEAFF
TRBJ1-4	-	TRBV19	-	TGTGCCAGTAAAGTCTGGCAGGGCTATAATGAAAAACTGTTTTTT	CASKVWQGYNEKLFF
TRBJ1-6	-	TRBV7-6	-	TGTGCCAGCAGTCTAGACCGCGATTCACCCCTCCACTTT	CASSLDRDSPLHF
TRBJ1-1	-	TRBV19	-	TGTGCCAGTAACCCGGGGGGGGTTACTGAAGCTTTCTTT	CASNPGGVTEAFF
TRBJ1-2	TRBD1	TRBV27	-	TGTGCCAGCAGTTTATCCGGGACAGGGGGCTTTGGCTACACCTTC	CASSLSGTGGFGYTF
TRBJ2-3	-	TRBV5-8	-	TGTGCCAGCAGCCCATCCGTTTCGGGAGATACGCAGTATTTT	CASSPSVSGDTQYF
TRBJ2-3	TRBD2	TRBV6-2/TRBV6-3	-	TGTGCCAGCAGCCGCAGGACTAGCGGGGGGAGAGGCGCAGATACGCAGTATTTT	CASSRRTSGGRGADTQYF
TRBJ1-2	TRBD1	TRBV24-1	once	TGTGCCACCAGTGATTCCGGGACAGGAGCTAACTATGGCTACACCTTC	CATSDSGTGANYGYTF
TRBJ1-1	-	TRBV7-3	-	TGTGCCAGCAGCTTAACGGGCGGGGGATTGGCTTTCTTT	CASSLTGGGLAFF
TRBJ2-7	-	TRBV9	-	TGTGCCAGCAGCGTCTCACCTATATACGAGCAGTACTTC	CASSVSPIYEQYF
TRBJ1-2	-	TRBV7-2	once	TGTGCCAGCAGCCTAGGTCGCTATGGCTACACCTTC	CASSLGRYGYTF
TRBJ2-7	TRBD2	TRBV28	-	TGTGCCAGCAGTTTAGAGCGGGGGGTCCTAACCTACGAGCAGTACTTC	CASSLERGVLTYEQYF